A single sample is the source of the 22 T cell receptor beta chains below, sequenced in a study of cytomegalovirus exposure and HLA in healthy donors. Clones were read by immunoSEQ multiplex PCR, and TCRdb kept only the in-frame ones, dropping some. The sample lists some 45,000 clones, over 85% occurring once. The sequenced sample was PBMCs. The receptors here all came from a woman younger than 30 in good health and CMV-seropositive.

CDR3 residues: CASSFGTGMVGYTF. The CDR3 DNA reads as TGCGCCAGCAGCTTCGGGACAGGGATGGTTGGCTACACCTTC. The chain links TRBV5-1 to TRBJ1-2; TRBD1 matches at 9 bases. V shed 2 bases and J 7 bases; nucleotides not matched to a gene: 6. CDR1 and CDR2 (germline): SGHRS, YFSETQ. The CDR3 loop spans 14 amino acids.

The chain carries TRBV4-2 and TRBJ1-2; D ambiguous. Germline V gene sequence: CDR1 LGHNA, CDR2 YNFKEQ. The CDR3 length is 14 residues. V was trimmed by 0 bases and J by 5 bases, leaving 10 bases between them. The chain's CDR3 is CASSQETEIYGYTF. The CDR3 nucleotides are TGTGCCAGCAGCCAAGAGACGGAGATTTATGGCTACACCTTC.

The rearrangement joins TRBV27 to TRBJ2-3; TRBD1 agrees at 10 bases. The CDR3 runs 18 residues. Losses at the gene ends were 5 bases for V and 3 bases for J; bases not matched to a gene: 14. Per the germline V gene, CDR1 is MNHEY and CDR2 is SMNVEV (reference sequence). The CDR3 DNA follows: TGTGCCAGCAGTCACCTGACAGGGGGCGGGAGGCAAACAGATACGCAGTATTTT. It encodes CASSHLTGGGRQTDTQYF.

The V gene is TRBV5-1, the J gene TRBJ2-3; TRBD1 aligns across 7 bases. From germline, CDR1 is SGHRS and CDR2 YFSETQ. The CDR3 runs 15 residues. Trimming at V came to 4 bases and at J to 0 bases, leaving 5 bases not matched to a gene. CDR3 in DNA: TGCGCCAGCAGCGCCGGGACAGCTAGCACAGATACGCAGTATTTT. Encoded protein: CASSAGTASTDTQYF.

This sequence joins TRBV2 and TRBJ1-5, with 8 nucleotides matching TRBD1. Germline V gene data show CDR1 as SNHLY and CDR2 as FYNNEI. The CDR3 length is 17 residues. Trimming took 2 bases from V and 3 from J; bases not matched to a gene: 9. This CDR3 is CASSETQGARDNQPQHF. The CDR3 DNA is TGTGCCAGCAGTGAAACCCAGGGGGCTCGTGACAATCAGCCCCAGCATTTT.

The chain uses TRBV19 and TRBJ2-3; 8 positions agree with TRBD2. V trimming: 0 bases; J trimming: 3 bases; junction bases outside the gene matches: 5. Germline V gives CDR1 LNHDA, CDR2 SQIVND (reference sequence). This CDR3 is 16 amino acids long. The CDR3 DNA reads TGTGCCAGTAGTATAGATCGCGGGGGGAAGACAGATACGCAGTATTTT. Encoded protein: CASSIDRGGKTDTQYF.

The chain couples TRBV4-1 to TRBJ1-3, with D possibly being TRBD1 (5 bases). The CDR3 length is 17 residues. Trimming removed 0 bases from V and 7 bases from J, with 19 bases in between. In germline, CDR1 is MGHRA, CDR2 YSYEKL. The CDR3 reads CASSQERLRDVGNTIYF. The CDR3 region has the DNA TGCGCCAGCAGCCAAGAAAGATTGCGGGACGTCGGGAACACCATATATTTT.

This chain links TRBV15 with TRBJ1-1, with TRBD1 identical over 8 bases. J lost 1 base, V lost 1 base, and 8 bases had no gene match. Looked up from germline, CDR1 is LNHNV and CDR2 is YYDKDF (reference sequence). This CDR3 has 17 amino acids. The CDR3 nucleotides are TGTGCCACCAGCAGAGCAAGGACAGGGTGGGGGAACACTGAAGCTTTCTTT. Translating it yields CATSRARTGWGNTEAFF.

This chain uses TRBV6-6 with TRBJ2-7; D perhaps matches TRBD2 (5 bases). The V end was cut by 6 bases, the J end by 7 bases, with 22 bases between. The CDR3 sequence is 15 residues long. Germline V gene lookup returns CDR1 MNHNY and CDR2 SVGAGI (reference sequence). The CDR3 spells CASSAPQREVWEQYF. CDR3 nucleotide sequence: TGTGCCAGCAGCGCGCCCCAACGGGAAGTATGGGAGCAGTACTTC.

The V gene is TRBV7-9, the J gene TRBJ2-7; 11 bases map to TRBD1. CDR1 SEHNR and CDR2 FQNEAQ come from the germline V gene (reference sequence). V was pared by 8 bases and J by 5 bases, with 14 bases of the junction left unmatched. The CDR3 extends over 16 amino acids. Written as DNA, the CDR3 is TGTGCCAGCGGGGCCCGACCGGGACAGGGGGACCACGAGCAGTACTTC. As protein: CASGARPGQGDHEQYF.

CDR3 DNA sequence: TGTGCCAGCAGTTCTACGGGAGAGGCCGGGGAGCTGTTTTTT. Translating it yields CASSSTGEAGELFF. The rearrangement links TRBV28 to TRBJ2-2, with D perhaps TRBD2 (6 bases). The CDR3 runs to 14 residues. CDR1 and CDR2 from the germline V gene are MDHEN and SYDVKM. V lost 4 bases and J 6 bases, leaving 12 bases between the germline ends. The full variable domain, in which reference TRBV28 and TRBJ2-2 provide the parts outside the CDR3, is DVKVTQSSRYLVKRTGEKVFLECVQDMDHENMFWYRQDPGLGLRLIYFSYDVKMKEKGDIPEGYSVSREKKERFSLILESASTNQTSMYLCASSSTGEAGELFFGEGSRLTVL.

The CDR3 loop is CASSGRDRGAGNSPLHF. Written as DNA, the CDR3 is TGTGCCAGCAGCGGACGGGACAGGGGCGCGGGGAATTCACCCCTCCACTTT. The rearrangement uses TRBV14 and TRBJ1-6; TRBD1 aligns across 10 bases. Germline V gene sequence: CDR1 SGHDN, CDR2 FVKESK. The ends lost 5 bases at V and 7 bases at J; junction bases unmatched: 11. The CDR3 spans 17 residues.

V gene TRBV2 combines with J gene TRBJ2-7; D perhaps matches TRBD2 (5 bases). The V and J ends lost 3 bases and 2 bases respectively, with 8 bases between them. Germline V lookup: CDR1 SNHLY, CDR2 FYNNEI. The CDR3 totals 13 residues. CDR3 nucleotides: TGTGCCAGCAGTGAGTCAGCGGCCTACGAGCAGTACTTC. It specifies CASSESAAYEQYF.

This chain's CDR3 is CATSRGTGDYNEQFF. As DNA, the CDR3 is TGTGCCACCAGCAGAGGTACGGGAGACTACAATGAGCAGTTCTTC. The rearrangement links TRBV15 to TRBJ2-1; D may be TRBD2 (6 bases). Trimming shortened V by 1 base and J by 3 bases, and 10 bases separated the two germline ends. The CDR3 runs to 15 residues. Germline-derived CDR1 and CDR2 are LNHNV and YYDKDF (reference sequence).

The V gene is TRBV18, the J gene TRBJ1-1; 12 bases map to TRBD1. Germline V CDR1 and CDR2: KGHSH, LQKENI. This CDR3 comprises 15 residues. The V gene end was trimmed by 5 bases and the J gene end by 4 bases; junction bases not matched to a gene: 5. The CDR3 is CASSTGTGGITEAFF. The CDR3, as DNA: TGTGCCAGCTCAACCGGGACAGGGGGCATCACTGAAGCTTTCTTT.

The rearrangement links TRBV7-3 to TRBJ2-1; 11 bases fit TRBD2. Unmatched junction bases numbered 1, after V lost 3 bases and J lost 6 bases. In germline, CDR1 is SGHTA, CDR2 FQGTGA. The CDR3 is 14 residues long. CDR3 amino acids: CASSLGLAANEQFF. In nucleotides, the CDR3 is TGTGCCAGCAGCTTGGGACTAGCGGCCAATGAGCAGTTCTTC.

The CDR3 DNA is TGTGCCAGCAGCGTAGAGGGAGTTTACTCTGGAAACACCATATATTTT. Translating it yields CASSVEGVYSGNTIYF. The chain couples TRBV9 to TRBJ1-3; no reliable D call. CDR3 length: 16 amino acids. V was clipped by 0 bases and J by 0 bases, with 10 bases between them. Germline V gene lookup returns CDR1 SGDLS and CDR2 YYNGEE.

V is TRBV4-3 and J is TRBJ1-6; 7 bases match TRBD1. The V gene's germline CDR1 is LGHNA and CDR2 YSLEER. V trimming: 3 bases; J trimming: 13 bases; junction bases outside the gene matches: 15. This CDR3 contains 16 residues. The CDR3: CASSQITTGALYPLHF. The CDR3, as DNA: TGCGCCAGCAGCCAGATCACTACAGGGGCGTTATACCCCCTCCACTTT.

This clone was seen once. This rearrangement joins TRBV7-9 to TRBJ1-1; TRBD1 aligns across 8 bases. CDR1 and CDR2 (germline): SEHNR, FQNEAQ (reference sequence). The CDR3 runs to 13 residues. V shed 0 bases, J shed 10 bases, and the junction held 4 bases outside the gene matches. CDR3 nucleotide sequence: TGTGCCAGCAGCTTAGCGTCGGGGACAGGAGCTTTCTTT. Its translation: CASSLASGTGAFF.

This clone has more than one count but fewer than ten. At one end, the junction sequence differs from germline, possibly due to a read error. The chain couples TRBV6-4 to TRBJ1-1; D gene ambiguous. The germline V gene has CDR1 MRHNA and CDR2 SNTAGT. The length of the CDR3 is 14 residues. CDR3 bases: TGTGCCAGCAGTTCTCAGGCGGGGAACTCTGAAGCTTTCTTT. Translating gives CASSSQAGNSEAFF.

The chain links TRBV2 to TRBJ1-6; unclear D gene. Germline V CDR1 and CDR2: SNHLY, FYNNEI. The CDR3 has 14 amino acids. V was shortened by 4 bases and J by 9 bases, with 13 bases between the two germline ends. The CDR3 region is CASSGSEGGSPLHF. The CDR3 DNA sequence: TGTGCCAGCAGTGGAAGTGAGGGTGGTTCACCCCTCCACTTT.

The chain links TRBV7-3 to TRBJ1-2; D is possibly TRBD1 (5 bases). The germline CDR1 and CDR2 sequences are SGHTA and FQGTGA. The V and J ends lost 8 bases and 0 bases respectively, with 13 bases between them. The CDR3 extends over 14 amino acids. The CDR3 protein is CASAWGTSNYGYTF. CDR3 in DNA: TGTGCCAGCGCCTGGGGGACTTCTAACTATGGCTACACCTTC.